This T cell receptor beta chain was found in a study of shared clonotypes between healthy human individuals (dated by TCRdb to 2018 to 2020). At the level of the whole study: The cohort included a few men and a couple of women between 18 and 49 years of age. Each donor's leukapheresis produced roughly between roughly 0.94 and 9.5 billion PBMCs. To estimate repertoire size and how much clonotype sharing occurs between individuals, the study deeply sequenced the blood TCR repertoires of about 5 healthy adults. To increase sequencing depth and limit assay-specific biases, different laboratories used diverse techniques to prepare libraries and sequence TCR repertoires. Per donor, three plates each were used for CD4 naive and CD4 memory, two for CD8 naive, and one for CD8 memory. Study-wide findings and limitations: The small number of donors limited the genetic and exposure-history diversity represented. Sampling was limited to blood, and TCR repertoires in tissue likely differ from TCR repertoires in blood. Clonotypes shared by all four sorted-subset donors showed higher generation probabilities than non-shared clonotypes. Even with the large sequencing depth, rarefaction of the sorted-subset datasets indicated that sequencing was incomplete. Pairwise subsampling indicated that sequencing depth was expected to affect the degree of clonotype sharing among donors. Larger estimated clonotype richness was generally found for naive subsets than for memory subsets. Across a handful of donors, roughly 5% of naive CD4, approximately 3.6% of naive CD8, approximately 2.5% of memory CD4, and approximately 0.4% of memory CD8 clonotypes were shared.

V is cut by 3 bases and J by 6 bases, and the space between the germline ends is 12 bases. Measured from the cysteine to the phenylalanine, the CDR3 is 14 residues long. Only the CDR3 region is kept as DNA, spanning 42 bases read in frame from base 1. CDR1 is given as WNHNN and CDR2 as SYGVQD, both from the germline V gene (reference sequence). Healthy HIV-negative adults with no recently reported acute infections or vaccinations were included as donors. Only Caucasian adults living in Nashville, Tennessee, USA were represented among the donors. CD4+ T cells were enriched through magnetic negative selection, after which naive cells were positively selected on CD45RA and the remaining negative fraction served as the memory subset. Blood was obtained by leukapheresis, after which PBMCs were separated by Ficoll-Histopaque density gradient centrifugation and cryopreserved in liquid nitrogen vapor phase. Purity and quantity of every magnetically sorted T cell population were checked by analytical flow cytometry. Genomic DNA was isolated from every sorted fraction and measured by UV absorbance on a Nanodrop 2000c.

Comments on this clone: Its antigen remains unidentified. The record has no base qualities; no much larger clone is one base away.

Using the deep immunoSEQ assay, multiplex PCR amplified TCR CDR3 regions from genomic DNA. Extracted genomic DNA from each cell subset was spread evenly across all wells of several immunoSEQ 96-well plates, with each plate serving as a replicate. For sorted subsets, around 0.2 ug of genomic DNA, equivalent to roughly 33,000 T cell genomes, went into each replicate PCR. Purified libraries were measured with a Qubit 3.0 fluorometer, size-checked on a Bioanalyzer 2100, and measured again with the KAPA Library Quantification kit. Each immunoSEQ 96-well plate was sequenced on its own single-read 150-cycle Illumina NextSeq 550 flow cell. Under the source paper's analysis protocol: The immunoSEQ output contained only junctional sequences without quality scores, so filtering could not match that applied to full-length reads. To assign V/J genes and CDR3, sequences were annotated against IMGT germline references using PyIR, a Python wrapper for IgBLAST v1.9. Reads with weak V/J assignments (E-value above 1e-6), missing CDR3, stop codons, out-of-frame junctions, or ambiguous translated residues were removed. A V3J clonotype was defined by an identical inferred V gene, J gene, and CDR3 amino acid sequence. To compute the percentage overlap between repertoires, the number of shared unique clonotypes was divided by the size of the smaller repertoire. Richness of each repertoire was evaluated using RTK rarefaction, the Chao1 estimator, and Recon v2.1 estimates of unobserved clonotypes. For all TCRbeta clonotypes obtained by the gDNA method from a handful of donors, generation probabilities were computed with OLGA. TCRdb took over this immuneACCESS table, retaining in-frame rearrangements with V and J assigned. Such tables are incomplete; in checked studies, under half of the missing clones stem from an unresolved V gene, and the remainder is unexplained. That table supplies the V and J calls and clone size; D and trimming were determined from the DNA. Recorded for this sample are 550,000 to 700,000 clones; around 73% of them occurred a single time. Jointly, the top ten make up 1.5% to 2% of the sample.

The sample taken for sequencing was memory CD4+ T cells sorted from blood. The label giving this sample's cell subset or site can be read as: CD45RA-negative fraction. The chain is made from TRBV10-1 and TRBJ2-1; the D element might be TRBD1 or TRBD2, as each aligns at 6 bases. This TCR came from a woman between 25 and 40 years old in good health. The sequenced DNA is TGCGCCAGCAGTGAAGGGGGGCAGGTCAATGAGCAGTTCTTC. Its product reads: CASSEGGQVNEQFF.